What follows are 22 T cell receptor beta chains derived from one specimen sequenced in a study of T cell responses to AZD1222 COVID-19 vaccine. Some clones are missing from TCRdb's copy, which holds only in-frame ones; the method was immunoSEQ multiplex PCR. The sample contains almost 65,000 clones, about 83% of which appear only once. Sample: peripheral blood, taken on day 0 of AZD1222 vaccination. The receptors shown here come from an adult in good health.

This clone was detected a few times. V and J are TRBV7-8 and TRBJ2-7; maybe TRBD2 (6 bases). CDR3 length equals 14 residues. V was clipped by 0 bases and J by 2 bases, with 8 bases between them. The V gene's germline CDR1 is SGHVS and CDR2 FQNEAQ. CDR3 sequence (DNA): TGTGCCAGCAGCTTAGCGGGGGGACCCTACGAGCAGTACTTC. Translation gives CASSLAGGPYEQYF.

The V and J genes are TRBV6-5 and TRBJ2-7; 8 nucleotides match TRBD1. The trim removed 2 bases at V and 4 bases at J, leaving 7 bases unmatched. CDR1 and CDR2 (germline): MNHEY, SVGAGI. The length of the CDR3 is 15 residues. The CDR3: CASSYGQGGSYEQYF. CDR3 coding DNA: TGTGCCAGCAGTTACGGACAGGGAGGATCGTACGAGCAGTACTTC.

The gene calls are TRBV5-4 and TRBJ2-2; TRBD1 aligns across 9 bases. This CDR3 is 16 amino acids long. Germline values: CDR1 SGHNT, CDR2 YYREEE (reference sequence). V lost 2 bases and J lost 7; bases outside the gene matches: 9. The CDR3 here is CASSFYTGGLDGELFF. The CDR3, as DNA: TGTGCCAGCAGCTTCTATACAGGGGGCTTAGACGGGGAGCTGTTTTTT. Looking up the rest from reference TRBV5-4 and TRBJ2-2 gives the full variable domain: ETGVTQSPTHLIKTRGQQVTLRCSSQSGHNTVSWYQQALGQGPQFIFQYYREEENGRGNFPPRFSGLQFPNYSSELNVNALELDDSALYLCASSFYTGGLDGELFFGEGSRLTVL.

In this sample, this clone turned up once. The chain couples TRBV6-6 to TRBJ2-1, with 9 bases aligning to TRBD2. Germline V gene data show CDR1 as MNHNY and CDR2 as SVGAGI (reference sequence). The CDR3 length is 14 residues. V shed 10 bases and J 6 bases; nucleotides not matched to a gene: 10. CDR3 sequence: CATFSGTSSNEQFF. Written as DNA, the CDR3 is TGTGCCACATTTTCCGGGACTAGCAGCAATGAGCAGTTCTTC.

V gene TRBV2 combines with J gene TRBJ2-5; TRBD1 might be the D (5 bases). The CDR3 runs to 12 residues. Germline lookup yields CDR1 SNHLY and CDR2 FYNNEI. Trimming removed 6 bases from V and 0 bases from J, with 5 bases in between. The CDR3 coding sequence is TGTGCCAGCAGGACAGACCAAGAGACCCAGTACTTC. It is translated as CASRTDQETQYF. Complete variable domain (other parts from reference TRBV2 and TRBJ2-5): EPEVTQTPSHQVTQMGQEVILRCVPISNHLYFYWYRQILGQKVEFLVSFYNNEISEKSEIFDDQFSVERPDGSNFTLKIRSTKLEDSAMYFCASRTDQETQYFGPGTRLLVL.

CDR3 DNA sequence: TGTGCCAGCAGCGGACAGGGGGGTAACAATCAGCCCCAGCATTTT. Translation gives CASSGQGGNNQPQHF. V usage is TRBV7-2 and J usage is TRBJ1-5; TRBD1 matches 10 bases. Germline CDR1 reads SGHTA; CDR2 reads FQGNSA. The CDR3 is 15 amino acids. V trimming: 5 bases; J trimming: 3 bases; junction bases outside the gene matches: 4.

The gene calls are TRBV28 and TRBJ1-5, with D possibly matching TRBD1 (5 bases). The germline CDR1 and CDR2 sequences are MDHEN and SYDVKM. This CDR3 contains 16 residues. Trimming removed 6 bases at V and 4 bases at J, with 19 bases between. The CDR3 DNA is TGTGCCAGCAGGCGTGGGACCCGGGGCCTAAATCAGCCCCAGCATTTT. Amino acids: CASRRGTRGLNQPQHF. The full variable domain, in which reference TRBV28 and TRBJ1-5 provide the parts outside the CDR3, is DVKVTQSSRYLVKRTGEKVFLECVQDMDHENMFWYRQDPGLGLRLIYFSYDVKMKEKGDIPEGYSVSREKKERFSLILESASTNQTSMYLCASRRGTRGLNQPQHFGDGTRLSIL.

The V call is TRBV5-1, the J call TRBJ1-2; D is unresolved. CDR3 size: 14 residues. Germline CDR1 is SGHRS and CDR2 is YFSETQ. V lost 0 bases to trimming and J lost 4 bases, with 10 bases between them. The CDR3: CASSLAPGSYGYTF. CDR3 bases: TGCGCCAGCAGCTTGGCCCCGGGTAGCTATGGCTACACCTTC.

This clone occurred a few times. This chain uses TRBV19 with TRBJ1-1; D gene uncertain. V gave up 2 bases and J gave up 4 bases, with 5 bases separating them. CDR1 is LNHDA, CDR2 SQIVND, per germline (reference sequence). CDR3 length equals 12 residues. CDR3 DNA sequence: TGTGCCAGTAGTATATTGGGCACTGAAGCTTTCTTT. As protein: CASSILGTEAFF.

This clone showed up just once. The CDR3 region is CASSGGGVWNTEAFF. DNA for the CDR3: TGTGCCAGCAGCGGGGGAGGGGTTTGGAACACTGAAGCTTTCTTT. The genes are TRBV7-8 and TRBJ1-1; tentative D call: TRBD1 (5 bases). The CDR3 is 15 residues long. Germline values: CDR1 SGHVS, CDR2 FQNEAQ. V was shortened by 5 bases and J by 1 base, with 14 bases between the two germline ends.

The gene calls are TRBV11-3 and TRBJ2-3, with no clear D. This CDR3 comprises 13 residues. CDR1 is SGHNT and CDR2 is YENEEA in the germline V gene. Trimming removed 2 bases from V and 6 bases from J, with 9 bases in between. This CDR3 reads CASSLFDGDTQYF. For the CDR3, the DNA is TGTGCCAGCAGCTTATTCGATGGGGATACGCAGTATTTT.

The chain recombines TRBV5-6 with TRBJ2-3, with 11 bases aligning to TRBD2. V lost 2 bases and J lost 5; bases outside the gene matches: 10. Germline values: CDR1 SGHDT, CDR2 YYEEEE. The CDR3 spans 17 residues. The CDR3 region is CASSFGLAGGLGDTQYF. The CDR3 DNA follows: TGTGCCAGCAGCTTTGGTTTAGCGGGGGGGCTTGGAGATACGCAGTATTTT.

This chain connects TRBV2 to TRBJ1-1; 7 bases agree with TRBD1. This CDR3 spans 12 amino acids. Germline CDR1 reads SNHLY; CDR2 reads FYNNEI. J lost 10 bases, V lost 5 bases, and 7 bases had no gene match. The CDR3 loop reads CASSRDRSRAFF. The CDR3, as DNA: TGTGCCAGCAGTCGGGACAGAAGTAGAGCTTTCTTT.

CDR3 amino acids: CASSNKTGTPRKGTEAFF. DNA for the CDR3: TGTGCCAGCTCAAACAAAACAGGGACACCTCGGAAGGGCACTGAAGCTTTCTTT. The chain combines TRBV18 with TRBJ1-1; the D gene is possibly TRBD1 (6 bases). This CDR3 contains 18 residues. Germline V gene sequence: CDR1 KGHSH, CDR2 LQKENI. The V end was cut by 5 bases, the J end by 4 bases, with 26 bases between.

J is TRBJ2-5 and V is TRBV11-2, with 8 bases aligning to TRBD1. V shed 3 bases, J shed 4 bases, and the junction held 10 bases outside the gene matches. The V gene's germline CDR1 is SGHAT and CDR2 FQNNGV. The CDR3 runs to 16 residues. This CDR3 reads CASSLGTGGRGETQYF. The CDR3 DNA sequence: TGTGCCAGCAGCTTGGGAACAGGGGGTCGGGGAGAGACCCAGTACTTC.

The rearrangement joins TRBV19 to TRBJ2-3; 8 bases are a match to TRBD2. CDR3 size: 16 residues. Per the germline V gene, CDR1 is LNHDA and CDR2 is SQIVND (reference sequence). J gave up 6 bases and V 1 base, and 9 bases lay outside the gene matches. The CDR3 DNA reads as TGTGCCAGTAGTATAGTTACGAGCGGGGGCCTCGATACGCAGTATTTT. This codes for CASSIVTSGGLDTQYF.

The gene calls are TRBV27 and TRBJ2-3; D not resolved. V lost 5 bases, J lost 2 bases, and 14 bases lay in between. Germline values: CDR1 MNHEY, CDR2 SMNVEV (reference sequence). The CDR3 totals 15 residues. DNA for the CDR3: TGTGCCAGCAGTCGACGCCTTAGTTTCACAGATACGCAGTATTTT. Protein product: CASSRRLSFTDTQYF.

This clone appeared once. This rearrangement joins TRBV14 to TRBJ2-1; D remains ambiguous. Trimming removed 0 bases at V and 1 base at J, with 7 bases between. CDR1 and CDR2 (germline): SGHDN, FVKESK. This CDR3 has 15 residues. Here the CDR3 DNA reads TGTGCCAGCAGCCAAGAATGGTTTTCCTACAATGAGCAGTTCTTC. Translating gives CASSQEWFSYNEQFF. The full variable domain, with the rest looked up from reference TRBV14 and TRBJ2-1, is EAGVTQFPSHSVIEKGQTVTLRCDPISGHDNLYWYRRVMGKEIKFLLHFVKESKQDESGMPNNRFLAERTGGTYSTLKVQPAELEDSGVYFCASSQEWFSYNEQFFGPGTRLTVL.

The gene calls are TRBV4-2 and TRBJ2-2, with 9 bases lining up with TRBD2. Germline V gene sequence: CDR1 LGHNA, CDR2 YNFKEQ. J gave up 6 bases and V 0 bases, and 5 bases lay outside the gene matches. The CDR3 extends over 16 amino acids. This CDR3 reads CASSQDQASGAGELFF. For the CDR3, the DNA is TGTGCCAGCAGCCAAGATCAGGCTAGCGGGGCCGGGGAGCTGTTTTTT.

V is TRBV6-2 or TRBV6-3 and J is TRBJ2-7, with 7 positions matching TRBD1. The germline V gene has CDR1 MNHEY and CDR2 SVGEGT. V lost 5 bases and J lost 5; bases outside the gene matches: 9. The CDR3 covers 14 residues. CDR3 in DNA: TGTGCCAGCAGTACCACAGGGGAAAGTCACGAGCAGTACTTC. This codes for CASSTTGESHEQYF.

This clone occurred once. The V gene is TRBV19, the J gene TRBJ2-5; TRBD1 matches 8 bases. Germline V CDR1 and CDR2: LNHDA, SQIVND (reference sequence). The CDR3 is 14 residues long. V was clipped by 4 bases and J by 3 bases; unmatched bases: 4. CDR3 sequence (DNA): TGTGCCAGTAGTAATGGGGGACAGGAAGAGACCCAGTACTTC. It is translated as CASSNGGQEETQYF.

In this sample, this clone turned up a few times. CDR3 residues: CASSIGRDSNQPQHF. Here the CDR3 DNA reads TGTGCCAGCAGTATTGGACGGGATAGCAATCAGCCCCAGCATTTT. This chain joins TRBV6-5 and TRBJ1-5; no reliable D call. The CDR3 contains 15 residues. V shed 5 bases and J shed 0 bases, with 11 bases lying between them. The germline V gene encodes CDR1 MNHEY and CDR2 SVGAGI.